This TCR beta chain was identified in a study of siplizumab effects on memory and regulatory T cells (dated by TCRdb to between 2019 and 2020). Background for the entire study: The study looked at the effect of siplizumab, an anti-CD2 antibody, on alloreactive T-cell subsets in allogeneic mixed lymphocyte reactions made from human PBMCs.

The germline V end is reduced by 1 base and the J end by 5 bases; junction bases left unmatched: 6. The CDR3 holds 16 amino acids from the cysteine to the phenylalanine. CDR3 DNA is the only sequence kept; it has 48 bases, read in frame from the first base. The CDR1 and CDR2 encoded by the germline V gene (reference sequence) are LNHDA and SQIVND. TCRbeta CDR3 sequencing was performed on sorted unstimulated T cells and on proliferating T cells recovered from mixed lymphocyte reactions. Fresh whole blood from ten HLA-typed healthy donors was used as the source from which PBMCs were isolated. Libraries were constructed by the immunoSEQ multiplex PCR assay. The deep sequencing platform assayed 80,000 to 100,000 TCR templates per sample. Genomic DNA extracted from sorted T cells was the material used for TCRbeta CDR3 sequencing. The original pipeline was this. The R programming language was used for the clonal analysis of the TCRbeta CDR3 data. Alloreactive CD4+ and CD8+ clones were identified by comparing unstimulated samples to CFSE-low samples taken after the reaction. Alloreactive CD4+ clones were assigned to regulatory or non-regulatory origin by matching sequences to sorted unstimulated Treg and non-Treg repertoires. The clones in this table, taken by TCRdb from immuneACCESS, are in-frame only. Not every clone is retained; where verified, under half of the shortfall comes from an unresolved V gene, and the cause of the rest is unknown. That table is the source of V, J and clone size, and D and trimming were worked out from the DNA. The sample has about 85,000 clones on record, roughly 94% of them singletons. Around 20% of the sample comes from the top ten.

General study outcomes and caveats: Sequences below about 10^-5 frequency were poorly captured, so only a minor fraction of alloreactive clones could be mapped to unstimulated subsets. About 80-97% of proliferating CD4+ or CD8+ clones could not be given a naive or memory phenotype. No functional confirmation was obtained for the suppressive function of proliferating Tregs from siplizumab cultures. Of the alloreactive CD4+ clones that could be mapped, the Treg-derived share averaged approximately 67% with siplizumab compared with about 25% in control reactions. Siplizumab significantly lowered the cumulative frequency of alloreactive sequences that could be traced to unstimulated CD4+ memory T cells. Unstimulated naive T cells appeared to be more diverse than memory T cells, and naive cells seemed to make a substantial contribution to the alloresponse.

With respect to this clone: Which antigen it targets is not known. No base qualities exist here, and no much larger clone lies one base off it.

The receptor's source is a human donor in good health. The sample comprised CD8+ T cells sorted from blood. The chain is encoded by TRBV19 joined to TRBJ2-1; 9 middle bases align to TRBD2. The CDR3: CASSIVAGGRDNEQFF. The nucleotide sequence reads as follows: TGTGCCAGTAGTATAGTTGCGGGAGGGCGGGACAATGAGCAGTTCTTC.